The 10 T cell receptor beta chains below all came from one sample that was sequenced in a study of T-cell reconstitution after alpha-beta-depleted transplantation in children (dated by TCRdb to about 2016). To prepare the library, PCR was applied. For sequencing, an Illumina HiSeq 2500 was employed. TCR library preparation used molecular barcoding, with unique molecular identifiers applied to normalize quantification of the TCRbeta repertoire. The raw public reads went through TCRdb reprocessing: fastp at Q25, MiXCR clone calling, in-frame beta chains kept. Each CDR3 protein appears once, grouped with its most common genes and DNA. In this sample the table shows about 900,000 distinct CDR3 sequences, 25% to 30% of which occur a single time. The top ten constitute roughly 28% of the sample. Per the publication, the treatment or condition label means: allogeneic hematopoietic cell transplantation with graft depleted of TCRalphabeta T cells and CD19 B cells.

The sample in question was PBMCs, mostly from graft donor cells, obtained 360 days after TCRalphabeta/CD19-depleted stem cell transplant. The receptors derive from a boy in the first two years of life who had a stem cell transplant for SCID, so the T cells may come from the graft donor.

This clonotype was detected only a few times. The chain links TRBV9 to TRBJ2-3; 14 nucleotides align to TRBD2. The V gene's germline CDR1 is SGDLS and CDR2 YYNGEE. This CDR3 has 19 amino acids. V lost 1 base to trimming and J lost 1 base; unmatched junction nucleotides: 8. The CDR3 sequence: CASSVLSGLAGGGTDTQYF. CDR3 bases: TGTGCCAGCAGCGTACTCTCCGGACTAGCGGGGGGAGGCACAGATACGCAGTATTTT.

The rearrangement uses TRBV7-9 and TRBJ1-2; no reliable D call. CDR3 length: 13 residues. CDR1 and CDR2 (germline): SEHNR, FQNEAQ (reference sequence). V was cut by 5 bases and J by 1 base, with 8 bases left in between. The CDR3 nucleotides are TGTGCCAGCAGCATAACGATTAACTATGGCTACACCTTC. Amino acids: CASSITINYGYTF. The full variable domain, completed using reference TRBV7-9 and TRBJ1-2, is DTGVSQNPRHKITKRGQNVTFRCDPISEHNRLYWYRQTLGQGPEFLTYFQNEAQLEKSRLLSDRFSAERPKGSFSTLEIQRTEQGDSAMYLCASSITINYGYTFGSGTRLTVV.

J is TRBJ2-1 and V is TRBV12-3 or TRBV12-4, with a tentative D call TRBD2 (6 bases). The CDR3 loop spans 16 amino acids. Trimming left V 3 bases short and J 2 bases short, with 14 bases between. CDR3 amino acids: CASSFAAASAYNEQFF. DNA of the CDR3: TGTGCCAGCAGTTTTGCGGCGGCTAGCGCCTACAATGAGCAGTTCTTC.

The chain couples TRBV20-1 to TRBJ2-3; the match to TRBD2 covers 11 bases. Germline V gene lookup returns CDR1 DFQATT and CDR2 SNEGSKA (reference sequence). Trimming at V came to 5 bases and at J to 5 bases, leaving 9 bases not matched to a gene. This CDR3 is 15 amino acids long. This chain's CDR3 is CSAAPSGGRGDTQYF. The CDR3 bases are TGCAGTGCTGCCCCTAGCGGGGGGCGGGGAGATACGCAGTATTTT.

This clonotype was recorded a few times. V usage is TRBV10-3 and J usage is TRBJ2-2; D uncertain. CDR1 and CDR2 from the germline V gene are ENHRY and SYGVKD. With 6 bases removed from V and 0 bases from J, the gap between germline ends came to 8 bases. The CDR3 spans 14 residues. The CDR3 here is CAISPTANTGELFF. For the CDR3, the DNA is TGTGCCATCAGCCCAACCGCGAACACCGGGGAGCTGTTTTTT.

This clonotype was observed a few times. The rearrangement links TRBV2 to TRBJ1-2; no firm D call. Germline V gene data show CDR1 as SNHLY and CDR2 as FYNNEI. There are 14 residues in the CDR3. V was shortened by 9 bases and J by 5 bases, with 19 bases between the two germline ends. CDR3 protein: CASVRGAGRYGYTF. The CDR3 DNA sequence: TGTGCCAGTGTGCGGGGAGCCGGACGTTATGGCTACACCTTC.

This chain uses TRBV18 with TRBJ1-3; 9 bases align to TRBD1. This CDR3 has 19 residues. The germline V gene has CDR1 KGHSH and CDR2 LQKENI. The V and J ends lost 7 bases and 0 bases, in that order; junction bases with no gene match: 16. The CDR3 DNA reads TGTGCCAGCTGCCCGGGACAGGGAAGCCCAATTAGCTCTGGAAACACCATATATTTT. As protein: CASCPGQGSPISSGNTIYF. Drawing the rest from reference TRBV18 and TRBJ1-3, the complete variable domain is NAGVMQNPRHLVRRRGQEARLRCSPMKGHSHVYWYRQLPEEGLKFMVYLQKENIIDESGMPKERFSAEFPKEGPSILRIQQVVRGDSAAYFCASCPGQGSPISSGNTIYFGEGSWLTVV.

The table lists this clonotype with a few counts. The junction departs from the called germline gene at one end, perhaps through a read error. The chain carries TRBV5-1 and TRBJ2-7; TRBD1 or TRBD2 may be the D gene (5 bases each). The CDR3 has 16 residues. Germline V gene data show CDR1 as SGHRS and CDR2 as YFSETQ. The CDR3 DNA reads TGCGCCAGCAGTTTGGAGACGAGGGACGGACTCTACGAGCAGTACTTC. Residues: CASSLETRDGLYEQYF.

This clonotype was recorded once. The chain carries TRBV9 and TRBJ2-1; no definite D call. CDR1 and CDR2 from the germline V gene are SGDLS and YYNGEE. CDR3 size: 17 residues. V was pared by 4 bases and J by 0 bases, with 17 bases between. The chain's CDR3 is CASSFPTVLSSYNEQFF. In DNA form, the CDR3 reads TGTGCCAGCAGCTTTCCGACTGTATTAAGCTCCTACAATGAGCAGTTCTTC.

There are a few counts of this clonotype. The V gene is TRBV7-9, the J gene TRBJ2-7; D possibly matches TRBD1 or TRBD2 (5 bases each). Trimming left V 3 bases short and J 2 bases short, with 17 bases between. The CDR3 totals 16 residues. Germline CDR1 reads SEHNR; CDR2 reads FQNEAQ (reference sequence). The chain's CDR3 is CASSLVRAGPPYEQYF. CDR3 nucleotide sequence: TGTGCCAGCAGCTTGGTGCGGGCAGGGCCACCCTACGAGCAGTACTTC.